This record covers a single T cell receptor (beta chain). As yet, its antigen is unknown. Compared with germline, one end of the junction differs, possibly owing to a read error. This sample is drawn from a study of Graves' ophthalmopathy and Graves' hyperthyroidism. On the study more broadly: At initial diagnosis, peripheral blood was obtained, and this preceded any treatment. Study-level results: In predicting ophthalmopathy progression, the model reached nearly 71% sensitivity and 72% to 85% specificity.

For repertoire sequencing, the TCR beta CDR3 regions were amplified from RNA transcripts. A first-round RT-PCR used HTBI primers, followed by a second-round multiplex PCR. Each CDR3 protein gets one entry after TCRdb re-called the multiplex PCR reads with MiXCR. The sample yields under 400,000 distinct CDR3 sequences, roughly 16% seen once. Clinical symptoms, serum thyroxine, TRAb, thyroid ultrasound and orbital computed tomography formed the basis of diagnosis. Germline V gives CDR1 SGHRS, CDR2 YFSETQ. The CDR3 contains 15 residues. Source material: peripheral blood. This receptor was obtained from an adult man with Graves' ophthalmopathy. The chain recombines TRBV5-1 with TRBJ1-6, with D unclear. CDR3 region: CASSLVGGENSPPHF. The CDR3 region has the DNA TGCGCCAGCAGCTTGGTGGGCGGGGAAAATTCACCCCCCCACTTT.